A single sample gave rise to the 14 T cell receptor beta chains below, sequenced in a study of OX40 agonist ivuxolimab in advanced cancers. The table came from immunoSEQ multiplex PCR; TCRdb's copy has only in-frame clones and leaves some out. The data contain about 42,000 clones, 65% to 90% of them singletons. The specimen was CD4+ or CD8+ T cells sorted from blood, collected in a trial of the OX40 agonist ivuxolimab. Receptor source: an adult with an advanced solid tumor such as melanoma, head and neck, liver or kidney cancer.

This rearrangement joins TRBV7-9 to TRBJ2-7; tentatively, D is TRBD2 (6 bases). Germline-derived CDR1 and CDR2 are SEHNR and FQNEAQ (reference sequence). The CDR3 contains 11 residues. V lost 9 bases and J lost 3, with 9 bases in between. The DNA for the CDR3 is TGTGCCAGTGTGGGAGGCTACGAGCAGTACTTC. Its translation is CASVGGYEQYF.

The chain employs TRBV4-1 and TRBJ1-4, with D possibly matching TRBD1 (6 bases). CDR3 length: 14 residues. Germline V gene data show CDR1 as MGHRA and CDR2 as YSYEKL. Trimming took 4 bases from V and 8 from J, leaving 14 bases between them. The CDR3 reads CASSLQGRAEKLFF. CDR3 coding DNA: TGCGCCAGCAGCCTACAGGGTCGGGCCGAAAAACTGTTTTTT.

The V gene is TRBV10-2, the J gene TRBJ2-7, with 8 positions matching TRBD2. Germline values: CDR1 WSHSY, CDR2 SAAADI. V was pared by 6 bases and J by 2 bases, with 0 bases of the junction left unmatched. This CDR3 has 12 residues. CDR3 DNA: TGCGCCAGCAGGGGACTAGCCTACGAGCAGTACTTC. It is translated as CASRGLAYEQYF.

The V gene is TRBV15, the J gene TRBJ2-7; the D gene could be TRBD1 or TRBD2 (5 bases each). Germline V gives CDR1 LNHNV, CDR2 YYDKDF (reference sequence). V gave up 0 bases and J gave up 4 bases, with 16 bases separating them. This CDR3 has 16 residues. This chain's CDR3 is CATSRDAGTQTYEQYF. The CDR3 nucleotides read TGTGCCACCAGCAGAGACGCAGGGACCCAGACGTACGAGCAGTACTTC.

The chain couples TRBV2 to TRBJ1-2, with 8 bases fitting TRBD1. Germline CDR1 is SNHLY and CDR2 is FYNNEI. The junction had 1 base not matched to a gene; V was cut back by 3 bases and J by 4 bases. This CDR3 region has 13 residues. The CDR3 DNA follows: TGTGCCAGCAGTGAGGGGACAGGCTATGGCTACACCTTC. The encoded protein is CASSEGTGYGYTF.

A single count supports this clone. The chain links TRBV15 to TRBJ1-5; D perhaps matches TRBD1 (5 bases). Trimming pared 0 bases from V and 2 bases from J, leaving 11 bases between. CDR1 is LNHNV, CDR2 YYDKDF, per germline (reference sequence). This CDR3 comprises 16 residues. CDR3 residues: CATSRDRGPGNQPQHF. The DNA for the CDR3 is TGTGCCACCAGCAGAGATCGGGGCCCAGGCAATCAGCCCCAGCATTTT.

The chain is built from TRBV19 and TRBJ2-3; 9 bases are shared with TRBD1. Germline CDR1 LNHDA, CDR2 SQIVND (reference sequence). The CDR3 loop spans 14 amino acids. The V and J ends lost 10 bases and 7 bases, in that order; junction bases with no gene match: 12. CDR3 sequence reads: CATSIRDRDHTQYF. DNA for the CDR3: TGTGCCACCTCCATCCGGGACAGGGATCATACGCAGTATTTT.

The rearrangement joins TRBV7-2 to TRBJ2-7; no clear D. Trimming left V 5 bases short and J 2 bases short, with 13 bases between. From germline, CDR1 is SGHTA and CDR2 FQGNSA. The CDR3 consists of 14 residues. The CDR3 bases are TGTGCCAGCAGCCCTAAAATAGGTCCCTACGAGCAGTACTTC. This gives the protein CASSPKIGPYEQYF.

The chain employs TRBV5-8 and TRBJ2-1; 9 bases are shared with TRBD1. V shed 4 bases, J shed 3 bases, and the junction held 2 bases outside the gene matches. Per the germline V gene, CDR1 is SGHTS and CDR2 is YDEGEE. The CDR3 consists of 14 residues. CDR3 sequence (DNA): TGTGCCAGCAGCCGGGACAGGGTCTACAATGAGCAGTTCTTC. This sequence encodes CASSRDRVYNEQFF.

The genes are TRBV27 and TRBJ1-1; TRBD1 is a possible D gene (5 bases). CDR1 and CDR2 from the germline V gene are MNHEY and SMNVEV (reference sequence). The V gene lost 4 bases and the J gene lost 7 bases, with 19 bases spanning the gap. CDR3 length equals 15 residues. CDR3 amino acids: CASSSGRGGRGEAFF. The CDR3 bases are TGTGCCAGCAGTTCGGGTCGGGGGGGTAGAGGTGAAGCTTTCTTT.

This clone was observed once. CDR3 DNA: TGTGCCTGGAGTGATACAGATACGCAGTATTTT. Its translation is CAWSDTDTQYF. This chain uses TRBV30 with TRBJ2-3; no firm D call. The CDR3 extends over 11 amino acids. CDR1 and CDR2 from the germline V gene are GTSNPN and SVGIG (reference sequence). Between the trimmed V and J ends, which lost 1 base and 3 bases, there was a span of 2 bases.

This clone was seen just once. V usage is TRBV4-1 and J usage is TRBJ2-2; 8 positions agree with TRBD1. Germline V CDR1 and CDR2: MGHRA, YSYEKL. With V trimmed by 3 bases and J by 4 bases, 7 bases remained unmatched. The CDR3 consists of 16 residues. This CDR3 reads CASSQRDRGGTGELFF. The CDR3 bases are TGCGCCAGCAGCCAGCGAGACAGGGGAGGCACCGGGGAGCTGTTTTTT.

This chain joins TRBV27 and TRBJ2-7; TRBD2 is a possible D gene (5 bases). CDR3 size: 13 residues. CDR1 is MNHEY, CDR2 SMNVEV, per germline (reference sequence). V dropped 5 bases and J dropped 2 bases, with 10 bases sitting between them. The CDR3 DNA sequence: TGTGCCAGCAGTGGTGACTATACCTACGAGCAGTACTTC. Translation: CASSGDYTYEQYF.

This chain uses TRBV10-2 with TRBJ2-1; D is uncertain. V was clipped by 8 bases and J by 0 bases, with 11 bases between them. Germline CDR1 is WSHSY and CDR2 is SAAADI. This CDR3 spans 14 amino acids. CDR3 nucleotide sequence: TGCGCCAGCCGGGTAGAAAGCTCCTACAATGAGCAGTTCTTC. This sequence encodes CASRVESSYNEQFF.